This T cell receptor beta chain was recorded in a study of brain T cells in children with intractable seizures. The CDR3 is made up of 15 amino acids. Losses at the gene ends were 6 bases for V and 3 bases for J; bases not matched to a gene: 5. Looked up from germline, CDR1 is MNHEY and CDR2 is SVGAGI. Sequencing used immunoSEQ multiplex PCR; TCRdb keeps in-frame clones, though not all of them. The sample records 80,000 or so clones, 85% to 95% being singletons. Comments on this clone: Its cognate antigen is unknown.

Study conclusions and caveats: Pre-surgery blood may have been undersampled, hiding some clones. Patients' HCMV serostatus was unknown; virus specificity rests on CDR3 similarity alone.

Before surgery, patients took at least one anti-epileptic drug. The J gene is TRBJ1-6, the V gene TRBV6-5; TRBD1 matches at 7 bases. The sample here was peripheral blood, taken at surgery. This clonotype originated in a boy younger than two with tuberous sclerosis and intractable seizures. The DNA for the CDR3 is TGTGCCAGCAGCGTCCGGGACAGCTATAATTCACCCCTCCACTTT. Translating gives CASSVRDSYNSPLHF.